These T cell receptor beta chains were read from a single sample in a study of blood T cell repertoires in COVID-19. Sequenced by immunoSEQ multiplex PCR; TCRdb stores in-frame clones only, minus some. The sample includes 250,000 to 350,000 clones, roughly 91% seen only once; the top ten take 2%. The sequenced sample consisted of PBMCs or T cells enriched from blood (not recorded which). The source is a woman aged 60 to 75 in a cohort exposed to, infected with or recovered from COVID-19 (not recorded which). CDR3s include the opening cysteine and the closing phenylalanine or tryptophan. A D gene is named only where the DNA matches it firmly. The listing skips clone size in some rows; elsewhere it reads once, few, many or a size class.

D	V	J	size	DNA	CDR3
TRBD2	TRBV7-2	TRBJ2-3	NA	TGTGCCAGCAGCCGCCGGACTAGCGGGATGACAGATACGCAGTATTTT	CASSRRTSGMTDTQYF
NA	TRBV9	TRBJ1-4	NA	TGTGCCAGCAGCGTAGATGGGGGCTTGGGTGAAAAACTGTTTTTT	CASSVDGGLGEKLFF
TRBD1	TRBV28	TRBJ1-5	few	TGTGCCAGCAGTTTGGGCAGGGGGCGGGGCAATCAGCCCCAGCATTTT	CASSLGRGRGNQPQHF
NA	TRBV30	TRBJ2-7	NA	TGTGCCTGGAAAGGTCGTGGGCCCTACGAGCAGTACTTC	CAWKGRGPYEQYF
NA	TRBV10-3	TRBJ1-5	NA	TGTGCCATCAGTGAGTCGGCGGTAGGTCAGCCCCAGCATTTT	CAISESAVGQPQHF
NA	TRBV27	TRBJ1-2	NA	TGTGCCAGCAGTTCCATCACAGGGAACTATGGCTACACCTTC	CASSSITGNYGYTF
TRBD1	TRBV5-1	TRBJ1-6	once	TGCGCCAGCAGATCTAATGACAGGGCCACCTATAATTCACCCCTCCACTTT	CASRSNDRATYNSPLHF
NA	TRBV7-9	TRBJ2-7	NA	TGTGCCAGCAGCCCCCGGGACAACGAGCAGTACTTC	CASSPRDNEQYF
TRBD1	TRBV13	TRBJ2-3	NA	TGTGCCAGCAGCTTGACAGGGGGCGGGACAGATACGCAGTATTTT	CASSLTGGGTDTQYF
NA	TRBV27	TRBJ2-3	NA	TGTGCCAGCAGTCTCGGACAATCTTACACAGATACGCAGTATTTT	CASSLGQSYTDTQYF
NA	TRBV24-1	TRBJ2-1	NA	TGTGCCACCAGTGGAGGGCGCAATGAGCAGTTCTTC	CATSGGRNEQFF
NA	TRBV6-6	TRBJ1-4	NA	TGTGCCAGCGTCTATGGGGGCAGGGCTGAAAAACTGTTTTTT	CASVYGGRAEKLFF
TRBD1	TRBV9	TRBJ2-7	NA	TGTGCCAGCAGCCCCCGGACAGGGAACACCTTCTACGAGCAGTACTTC	CASSPRTGNTFYEQYF